The rows below give T cell receptor beta chains drawn from one sample of a study of Tregs in tolerant kidney transplant recipients. Assay used: immunoSEQ multiplex PCR; TCRdb lists only in-frame clones, some missing. The data contain fewer than 100,000 clones, 91% of them seen just once; the ten biggest clones take up about 0.34%. The source material was Tregs from blood, sampled before the transplant. The receptor set was obtained from a human donor who received a combined kidney and bone marrow transplant. The CDR3 runs from the conserved cysteine through the conserved F or W. A D gene is named only where the DNA matches it firmly. Where a row states a size, it is once, few, many or the class of an expanded clone; other rows omit it.

TGTGCCAGCAGCTTTTCAGGGGTCGAGACCCAGTACTTC | CASSFSGVETQYF | TRBV7-2 | NA | NA | TRBJ2-5
TGTGCCAGCGCCCCCCGTGGAGTCGACACCGGGGAGCTGTTTTTT | CASAPRGVDTGELFF | TRBV4-2 | NA | NA | TRBJ2-2
TGTGCCAGTAGTTCCCCGACAGGTTTATCTACCATTAGCAATCAGCCCCAGCATTTT | CASSSPTGLSTISNQPQHF | TRBV19 | NA | NA | TRBJ1-5
TGTGCCAGCAGTGAACTAACGGCGAACACTGAAGCTTTCTTT | CASSELTANTEAFF | TRBV2 | once | NA | TRBJ1-1
TGCGCCAGCAGGGGACAGGTGAACACCGGGGAGCTGTTTTTT | CASRGQVNTGELFF | TRBV10-2 | NA | TRBD1 | TRBJ2-2
TGCGCCAGCAGCCCCGGGACTAGCGAATCCACCGGGGAGCTGTTTTTT | CASSPGTSESTGELFF | TRBV4-1 | NA | TRBD2 | TRBJ2-2
TGTGCCAGCAGCCGGGTCTTTCCCAGGGGAGAGACCCAGTACTTC | CASSRVFPRGETQYF | TRBV25-1 | NA | NA | TRBJ2-5
TGCGCCAGCAGCTTGCGTCGGGAGATCACCGGGGAGCTGTTTTTT | CASSLRREITGELFF | TRBV5-1 | NA | NA | TRBJ2-2
TGCGCCAGCAGCCAGAAGGATATGGGGTTTATGGGGGAGCTGTTTTTT | CASSQKDMGFMGELFF | TRBV4-3 | NA | NA | TRBJ2-2
TGTGCCAGCAAGACAGGGATCCTTAGCACAGATACGCAGTATTTT | CASKTGILSTDTQYF | TRBV6-1 | NA | TRBD1 | TRBJ2-3
TGCGCCAGCAGCGCGGGGTTGAACACTGAAGCTTTCTTT | CASSAGLNTEAFF | TRBV5-1 | NA | NA | TRBJ1-1
TGCGCCAGCAGCCAAGTTCTGACGGAGGGACCTGGCTACACCTTC | CASSQVLTEGPGYTF | TRBV4-3 | NA | NA | TRBJ1-2
TGTGCCAGCAGTTTGGGGGACATAGCCTACAATGAGCAGTTCTTC | CASSLGDIAYNEQFF | TRBV27 | NA | NA | TRBJ2-1
TGCGCCAGCAGCTTGGTGGCCCTGGGCTACAATGAGCAGTTCTTC | CASSLVALGYNEQFF | TRBV5-1 | NA | NA | TRBJ2-1